The 32 T cell receptor beta chains given below trace back to one sample, sequenced in a study of OX40 agonist ivuxolimab in advanced cancers. Sequenced by immunoSEQ multiplex PCR; TCRdb stores in-frame clones only, minus some. This sample has roughly 71,000 clones; about 85% occur once, and the top ten carry 0.8% to 1.3%. Material: CD4+ or CD8+ T cells sorted from blood, obtained in a trial of the OX40 agonist ivuxolimab. These receptors came from an adult with an advanced solid tumor such as melanoma, head and neck, liver or kidney cancer.

This clone was seen more than once but under ten times. The chain is built from TRBV5-4 and TRBJ2-3; tentatively, D is TRBD1 (6 bases). Per the germline V gene, CDR1 is SGHNT and CDR2 is YYREEE (reference sequence). V was clipped by 5 bases and J by 4 bases, with 14 bases between them. CDR3 length: 14 residues. The CDR3 bases are TGTGCCAGCAGTACACAGGGTGTCCCAGATACGCAGTATTTT. Protein product: CASSTQGVPDTQYF.

V gene TRBV5-4 combines with J gene TRBJ1-3; possibly TRBD1 for D (6 bases). CDR1 SGHNT and CDR2 YYREEE come from the germline V gene (reference sequence). The CDR3 totals 15 residues. V lost 5 bases, J lost 1 base, and 13 bases lay in between. Here the CDR3 DNA reads TGTGCCAGCAGGCAGGGTACAGGGTCTGGAAACACCATATATTTT. This sequence encodes CASRQGTGSGNTIYF.

The chain combines TRBV18 with TRBJ2-5; no clear D. This CDR3 has 14 residues. V was pared by 0 bases and J by 3 bases, with 8 bases between. CDR1 is KGHSH and CDR2 is LQKENI in the germline V gene. The CDR3 here is CASSPPTRKETQYF. The DNA of the CDR3 is TGTGCCAGCTCACCACCCACCAGAAAAGAGACCCAGTACTTC.

The V gene is TRBV5-1, the J gene TRBJ2-3; 9 bases line up with TRBD1. After removal of 2 bases from V and 4 bases from J, the junction contained 8 bases not matched to a gene. In germline, CDR1 is SGHRS, CDR2 YFSETQ. This CDR3 has 16 amino acids. CDR3 coding DNA: TGCGCCAGCAGCTTCCTAGGACAGGGGAAGTCAGATACGCAGTATTTT. Its protein product is CASSFLGQGKSDTQYF. The full variable domain, with the rest looked up from reference TRBV5-1 and TRBJ2-3, is KAGVTQTPRYLIKTRGQQVTLSCSPISGHRSVSWYQQTPGQGLQFLFEYFSETQRNKGNFPGRFSGRQFSNSRSEMNVSTLELGDSALYLCASSFLGQGKSDTQYFGPGTRLTVL.

V usage is TRBV7-9 and J usage is TRBJ2-1, with D tentatively TRBD2 (5 bases). Trimming cost V 0 bases and J 5 bases, with 11 bases left between them. This CDR3 has 15 residues. The V gene's germline CDR1 is SEHNR and CDR2 FQNEAQ (reference sequence). The CDR3 region has the DNA TGTGCCAGCAGCTTAGCGGCGGGCGCCCACAATGAGCAGTTCTTC. Its translation is CASSLAAGAHNEQFF.

The V gene is TRBV2, the J gene TRBJ2-3; 8 bases line up with TRBD1. The CDR3 has 18 residues. Per the germline V gene, CDR1 is SNHLY and CDR2 is FYNNEI. Unmatched junction bases numbered 15, after V lost 7 bases and J lost 0 bases. The DNA for the CDR3 is TGTGCCAGCATAAGGTACAGGGGGACGATCCGTAGCACAGATACGCAGTATTTT. It is translated as CASIRYRGTIRSTDTQYF.

The chain couples TRBV11-3 to TRBJ2-5, with D unresolved. The CDR3 runs to 13 residues. The V end lost 2 bases, the J end lost 5 bases, and 9 bases lay between the germline ends. Germline CDR1 SGHNT, CDR2 YENEEA. The CDR3 spells CASSLRFQETQYF. The CDR3, as DNA: TGTGCCAGCAGCTTAAGGTTTCAGGAGACCCAGTACTTC.

The chain carries TRBV9 and TRBJ2-3; D not resolved. Germline assignment: CDR1 SGDLS and CDR2 YYNGEE. This CDR3 has 15 residues. Deletions cut 3 bases from V and 5 bases from J, with 16 bases between. The CDR3 spells CASSAVLVYGDTQYF. The CDR3, as DNA: TGTGCCAGCAGCGCCGTTCTAGTTTATGGAGATACGCAGTATTTT. The entire variable domain, with the rest obtained from reference TRBV9 and TRBJ2-3, is as follows: DSGVTQTPKHLITATGQRVTLRCSPRSGDLSVYWYQQSLDQGLQFLIQYYNGEERAKGNILERFSAQQFPDLHSELNLSSLELGDSALYFCASSAVLVYGDTQYFGPGTRLTVL.

The rearrangement uses TRBV4-1 and TRBJ1-2; TRBD1 might be the D (5 bases). Germline CDR1 reads MGHRA; CDR2 reads YSYEKL. V was pared by 0 bases and J by 8 bases, with 19 bases between. CDR3 length: 16 residues. This CDR3 reads CASSQDPQPGRGGYTF. As DNA, the CDR3 is TGCGCCAGCAGCCAAGATCCCCAACCGGGGCGTGGGGGCTACACCTTC.

The rearrangement joins TRBV6-1 to TRBJ1-2; D possibly corresponds to TRBD1 (5 bases). This CDR3 comprises 16 residues. Germline CDR1 and CDR2: MNHNS and SASEGT. V gave up 0 bases and J gave up 5 bases, with 16 bases separating them. The DNA of the CDR3 is TGTGCCAGCAGTGAAGCCGGAACGGGGGGTAGGTATGGCTACACCTTC. It is translated as CASSEAGTGGRYGYTF.

As regards this clone: The sample carries other DNA sequences with the same CDR3. The rearrangement joins TRBV28 to TRBJ2-7; D is perhaps TRBD2 (6 bases). In germline, CDR1 is MDHEN, CDR2 SYDVKM. V lost 5 bases, J lost 6 bases, and 17 bases lay in between. The CDR3 runs 14 residues. The CDR3 DNA sequence: TGTGCCAGCAGTCAGGGACTCTCCCGAGGCGAGCAGTACTTC. Translated, it gives CASSQGLSRGEQYF. Based on the CDR3 plus reference TRBV28 and TRBJ2-7, the full variable domain is DVKVTQSSRYLVKRTGEKVFLECVQDMDHENMFWYRQDPGLGLRLIYFSYDVKMKEKGDIPEGYSVSREKKERFSLILESASTNQTSMYLCASSQGLSRGEQYFGPGTRLTVT.

This clone was found once. The chain combines TRBV5-1 with TRBJ2-3, with 12 bases fitting TRBD2. This CDR3 spans 16 amino acids. Germline values: CDR1 SGHRS, CDR2 YFSETQ. The trim removed 3 bases at V and 6 bases at J, leaving 8 bases unmatched. CDR3 amino acids: CASSSLAGGPGDTQYF. CDR3 DNA sequence: TGCGCCAGCAGCTCCCTAGCGGGAGGGCCGGGGGATACGCAGTATTTT.

This clone has just a few counts. The chain is built from TRBV30 and TRBJ1-2; TRBD1 is a possible D gene (5 bases). V was shortened by 5 bases and J by 4 bases, with 11 bases between the two germline ends. Germline CDR1 reads GTSNPN; CDR2 reads SVGIG (reference sequence). The CDR3 length is 12 residues. CDR3: CAWEGPGYGYTF. The DNA for the CDR3 is TGTGCCTGGGAGGGACCGGGCTATGGCTACACCTTC.

To note about this clone: One junction end does not reproduce the germline sequence, and a read error may be involved. The rearrangement links TRBV2 to TRBJ2-1; TRBD2 matches 8 bases. Germline V gives CDR1 SNHLY, CDR2 FYNNEI. The length of the CDR3 is 11 residues. The CDR3 protein is CASRGLDRSVF. The DNA for the CDR3 is TGTGCCAGCAGGGGACTAGATCGCTCGGTCTTC.

This rearrangement joins TRBV19 to TRBJ2-2, with TRBD1 matching over 10 bases. The CDR3 length is 14 residues. V lost 10 bases to trimming and J lost 5 bases; unmatched junction nucleotides: 7. The germline V gene has CDR1 LNHDA and CDR2 SQIVND (reference sequence). The CDR3 coding sequence is TGTGCCATTGCCGACAGGGGGCGGACCGGGGAGCTGTTTTTT. This encodes CAIADRGRTGELFF.

V usage is TRBV28 and J usage is TRBJ2-7; possible D gene TRBD2, 6 bases. With 6 bases removed from V and 2 bases from J, the gap between germline ends came to 14 bases. The CDR3 runs to 14 residues. Looked up from germline, CDR1 is MDHEN and CDR2 is SYDVKM. The CDR3, as DNA: TGTGCCAGCAGGACATACGGGGGAACCTACGAGCAGTACTTC. This translates into CASRTYGGTYEQYF.

V usage is TRBV27 and J usage is TRBJ1-1, with D perhaps matching TRBD1 (6 bases). From germline, CDR1 is MNHEY and CDR2 SMNVEV (reference sequence). Trimming shortened V by 7 bases and J by 1 base, and 22 bases separated the two germline ends. The length of the CDR3 is 17 residues. The CDR3 protein is CASTPWGGAVGNTEAFF. DNA for the CDR3: TGTGCCAGCACCCCTTGGGGGGGCGCAGTTGGGAACACTGAAGCTTTCTTT.

The chain links TRBV7-8 to TRBJ2-2; TRBD1 matches 8 bases. V shed 2 bases, J shed 7 bases, and the junction held 3 bases outside the gene matches. The CDR3 has 14 residues. CDR1 and CDR2 from the germline V gene are SGHVS and FQNEAQ. CDR3 DNA sequence: TGTGCCAGCAGCTTACAGGGGGCGGGCGGGGAGCTGTTTTTT. The encoded protein is CASSLQGAGGELFF. Complete variable domain (other parts from reference TRBV7-8 and TRBJ2-2): GAGVSQSPRYKVAKRGQDVALRCDPISGHVSLFWYQQALGQGPEFLTYFQNEAQLDKSGLPSDRFFAERPEGSVSTLKIQRTQQEDSAVYLCASSLQGAGGELFFGEGSRLTVL.

The V gene is TRBV14, the J gene TRBJ2-5; D gene uncertain. Germline assignment: CDR1 SGHDN and CDR2 FVKESK. V lost 2 bases and J lost 7, with 5 bases in between. The CDR3 totals 11 residues. CDR3 DNA sequence: TGTGCCAGCAGCCAAAGTGGGACCCAGTACTTC. Translated, it gives CASSQSGTQYF.

This clone was observed a few times. The chain employs TRBV19 and TRBJ2-7; TRBD1 is a possible D gene (6 bases). This CDR3 region has 14 residues. Germline loops: CDR1 LNHDA, CDR2 SQIVND (reference sequence). V was pared by 1 base and J by 6 bases, with 13 bases between. The CDR3 region has the DNA TGTGCCAGTAGTATAGCCACCACAGGGTCCGAGCAGTACTTC. It specifies CASSIATTGSEQYF.

V gene TRBV9 combines with J gene TRBJ2-3, with D unresolved. In germline, CDR1 is SGDLS, CDR2 YYNGEE. The CDR3 is 15 amino acids. Trimming took off 1 base at V and 2 bases at J, with 11 bases between the two ends. DNA for the CDR3: TGTGCCAGCAGCGTAAGCATGATACCCACAGATACGCAGTATTTT. Amino acid sequence: CASSVSMIPTDTQYF.

In its sample, this clone was seen a few times. The chain uses TRBV5-5 and TRBJ2-7; D might be TRBD1 or TRBD2, each matching 5 bases. In germline, CDR1 is SGHKS, CDR2 YYEKEE (reference sequence). Deletions cut 4 bases from V and 4 bases from J, with 18 bases between. The CDR3 loop spans 15 amino acids. The CDR3: CASSRDPTTTYEQYF. Written as DNA, the CDR3 is TGTGCCAGCAGCCGGGACCCCACTACCACGTACGAGCAGTACTTC.

V gene TRBV4-1 combines with J gene TRBJ2-2; D might be TRBD2 (7 bases). This CDR3 spans 16 amino acids. Trimming removed 2 bases at V and 0 bases at J, with 10 bases between. Germline V gives CDR1 MGHRA, CDR2 YSYEKL. The CDR3 DNA follows: TGCGCCAGCAGCCAATTGGGGGGGCCGAACACCGGGGAGCTGTTTTTT. It codes for CASSQLGGPNTGELFF.

J is TRBJ1-2 and V is TRBV4-1; D gene ambiguous. CDR1 MGHRA and CDR2 YSYEKL come from the germline V gene. Trimming stripped 0 bases from V and 4 bases from J, with 15 bases between. The CDR3 length is 16 residues. In DNA form, the CDR3 reads TGCGCCAGCAGCCAAGATCAGGCAGACGGGCGCTATGGCTACACCTTC. It specifies CASSQDQADGRYGYTF.

To note about this clone: Its ends do not fully match the called genes, so a read error is possible. The gene calls are TRBV7-8 and TRBJ1-1; possibly TRBD1 for D (6 bases). Germline V gene lookup returns CDR1 SGHVS and CDR2 FQNEAQ. The CDR3 has 12 amino acids. DNA for the CDR3: TGTGCCAGCAGGGGGCGGGACACCGAAGCTTTCTTT. Protein sequence: CASRGRDTEAFF. Together with reference TRBV7-8 and TRBJ1-1, the CDR3 gives the full variable domain: GAGVSQSPRYKVAKRGQDVALRCDPISGHVSLFWYQQALGQGPEFLTYFQNEAQLDKSGLPSDRFFAERPEGSVSTLKIQRTQQEDSAVYLCASRGRDTEAFFGQGTRLTVV.

The chain joins TRBV18 to TRBJ2-2, with TRBD2 matching 14 bases. V gave up 0 bases and J gave up 6 bases; unmatched junction bases: 0. The germline gives CDR1 KGHSH, CDR2 LQKENI. The CDR3 has 16 amino acids. CDR3 protein: CASSPPGLAGAGELFF. Here the CDR3 DNA reads TGTGCCAGCTCACCACCGGGACTAGCGGGAGCCGGGGAGCTGTTTTTT.

The chain uses TRBV9 and TRBJ1-3, with 11 bases identical to TRBD1. The trim removed 2 bases at V and 4 bases at J, leaving 2 bases unmatched. Germline CDR1 is SGDLS and CDR2 is YYNGEE. The CDR3 is 15 residues long. The DNA of the CDR3 is TGTGCCAGCAGCGTCGGACAGGGGGCGGGAAACACCATATATTTT. This sequence encodes CASSVGQGAGNTIYF. The full variable domain, its missing parts supplied by reference TRBV9 and TRBJ1-3, is DSGVTQTPKHLITATGQRVTLRCSPRSGDLSVYWYQQSLDQGLQFLIQYYNGEERAKGNILERFSAQQFPDLHSELNLSSLELGDSALYFCASSVGQGAGNTIYFGEGSWLTVV.

The chain couples TRBV11-3 to TRBJ2-3, with 7 bases lining up with TRBD1. The CDR3 consists of 14 residues. V dropped 5 bases and J dropped 1; count of bases not matched to a gene: 3. Germline V gene sequence: CDR1 SGHNT, CDR2 YENEEA. Written as DNA, the CDR3 is TGTGCCAGCAGCGAGGGGGCAGGCACAGATACGCAGTATTTT. Translated: CASSEGAGTDTQYF.

This chain links TRBV19 with TRBJ1-1; maybe TRBD1 (6 bases). Trimming took off 3 bases at V and 1 base at J, with 12 bases between the two ends. The CDR3 has 15 residues. CDR1 and CDR2 (germline): LNHDA, SQIVND (reference sequence). The CDR3 here is CASSIRGAGNTEAFF. The CDR3 nucleotides are TGTGCCAGTAGTATCCGGGGGGCCGGGAACACTGAAGCTTTCTTT.

V is TRBV27 and J is TRBJ2-5; 11 nucleotides align to TRBD2. Germline-derived CDR1 and CDR2 are MNHEY and SMNVEV (reference sequence). The CDR3 consists of 16 residues. J gave up 4 bases and V 2 bases, and 6 bases lay outside the gene matches. CDR3 sequence reads: CASSLASGGFVETQYF. CDR3 nucleotide sequence: TGTGCCAGCAGTTTAGCTAGCGGGGGGTTTGTAGAGACCCAGTACTTC.

The rearrangement uses TRBV18 and TRBJ2-2, with TRBD1 matching 7 bases. V lost 6 bases, J lost 1 base, and 5 bases stayed unmatched. The CDR3 is 15 amino acids. Germline V gene lookup returns CDR1 KGHSH and CDR2 LQKENI. CDR3 amino acids: CASSRRTGNTGELFF. The CDR3 nucleotides read TGTGCCAGCTCCCGACGGACAGGGAACACCGGGGAGCTGTTTTTT.

The chain couples TRBV27 to TRBJ2-7; D is unclear. This CDR3 has 15 residues. V dropped 0 bases and J dropped 1 base, with 10 bases sitting between them. CDR1 is MNHEY, CDR2 SMNVEV, per germline (reference sequence). The CDR3 reads CASSLSTSVSYEQYF. The CDR3 DNA follows: TGTGCCAGCAGTTTATCGACTTCAGTTTCCTACGAGCAGTACTTC.